One sample yielded the 29 T cell receptor beta chains listed below, sequenced in a study of T cells after yellow fever vaccination. One entry per CDR3 protein, called by TCRdb with MiXCR from the 5' RACE reads. Here the sample spans around 360,000 distinct CDR3 sequences, around 10% being singletons. The starting material was PBMCs, obtained on the day of the first yellow fever vaccination. The receptor set was obtained from a man aged 18 to 35 who received the YFV17D yellow fever vaccine.

Only a few counts were recorded for this clonotype. The V and J genes are TRBV4-1 and TRBJ2-2; 7 nucleotides match TRBD1. Germline V CDR1 and CDR2: MGHRA, YSYEKL. This CDR3 region has 17 residues. Unmatched junction bases numbered 8, after V lost 2 bases and J lost 2 bases. CDR3 region: CASSQSRGTVNTGELFF. The CDR3 DNA sequence: TGCGCCAGCAGCCAATCCCGTGGGACAGTTAACACCGGGGAGCTGTTTTTT.

The rearrangement links TRBV5-5 to TRBJ2-5; D tentatively fits TRBD1 or TRBD2 (5 bases each). The CDR3 consists of 13 residues. V gave up 4 bases and J gave up 1 base, with 8 bases separating them. CDR1 SGHKS and CDR2 YYEKEE come from the germline V gene (reference sequence). In DNA, the CDR3 is TGTGCCAGCAGCCGGGACGTCCAAGAGACCCAGTACTTC. It encodes CASSRDVQETQYF.

The chain couples TRBV6-1 to TRBJ1-5; D gene unclear. The CDR3 spans 14 residues. Trimming stripped 5 bases from V and 3 bases from J, with 11 bases between. Germline assignment: CDR1 MNHNS and CDR2 SASEGT. CDR3 residues: CASSHDGFNQPQHF. The CDR3 DNA is TGTGCCAGCAGTCATGACGGGTTCAATCAGCCCCAGCATTTT.

This clonotype has just a few counts. V and J are TRBV19 and TRBJ2-6, with TRBD1 matching 9 bases. Germline CDR1 and CDR2: LNHDA and SQIVND (reference sequence). The CDR3 covers 17 residues. The V and J ends lost 3 bases and 4 bases, in that order; junction bases with no gene match: 7. CDR3 in DNA: TGTGCCAGTAGTATCCCAACAGGGGGCTCCGGGGCCAACGTCCTGACTTTC. Its protein product is CASSIPTGGSGANVLTF.

V and J are TRBV14 and TRBJ2-2, with TRBD2 as a possible D gene (6 bases). Trimming shortened V by 2 bases and J by 0 bases, and 13 bases separated the two germline ends. This CDR3 contains 17 residues. Germline-derived CDR1 and CDR2 are SGHDN and FVKESK. In nucleotides, the CDR3 is TGTGCCAGCAGCCAACAGACCTGGGGGGCGAACACCGGGGAGCTGTTTTTT. It is translated as CASSQQTWGANTGELFF.

This clonotype was detected a few times. This sequence joins TRBV24-1 and TRBJ1-2; 9 bases match TRBD1. Germline-derived CDR1 and CDR2 are KGHDR and SFDVKD. The CDR3 is 16 residues long. V shed 4 bases, J shed 4 bases, and the junction held 9 bases outside the gene matches. The CDR3 reads CATSDPRGQGFYGYTF. CDR3 DNA: TGTGCCACCAGTGACCCTCGGGGACAGGGTTTCTATGGCTACACCTTC.

The V and J genes are TRBV7-2 and TRBJ1-1; D perhaps matches TRBD1 (5 bases). Looked up from germline, CDR1 is SGHTA and CDR2 is FQGNSA. With 0 bases removed from V and 1 base from J, the gap between germline ends came to 6 bases. The CDR3 loop spans 14 amino acids. The CDR3 bases are TGTGCCAGCAGCTTAGCGCAGGGGAACACTGAAGCTTTCTTT. As protein: CASSLAQGNTEAFF.

The genes are TRBV28 and TRBJ2-5; 10 nucleotides match TRBD1. This CDR3 has 14 residues. The J segment lost 5 bases and the V segment lost 6 bases, leaving 6 bases of the junction unmatched. Germline V CDR1 and CDR2: MDHEN, SYDVKM. This chain's CDR3 is CASRGQGSSETQYF. Written as DNA, the CDR3 is TGTGCCAGCAGGGGACAGGGGTCGTCGGAGACCCAGTACTTC.

The rearrangement links TRBV18 to TRBJ1-1, with 9 bases matching TRBD1. Germline CDR1 is KGHSH and CDR2 is LQKENI. This CDR3 has 16 amino acids. V lost 3 bases and J lost 1; bases outside the gene matches: 6. CDR3 coding DNA: TGTGCCAGCTCACCCCGACAGGGGGGAAGGAACACTGAAGCTTTCTTT. It encodes CASSPRQGGRNTEAFF.

The chain couples TRBV7-2 to TRBJ2-5; 7 nucleotides match TRBD2. V lost 5 bases to trimming and J lost 4 bases; unmatched junction nucleotides: 7. This CDR3 is built from 14 residues. CDR1 SGHTA and CDR2 FQGNSA come from the germline V gene. CDR3 DNA: TGTGCCAGCAGCCCGTGGGGGGGTGGAGAGACCCAGTACTTC. Translating it yields CASSPWGGGETQYF. Filled out from reference TRBV7-2 and TRBJ2-5, the complete variable domain reads GAGVSQSPSNKVTEKGKDVELRCDPISGHTALYWYRQSLGQGLEFLIYFQGNSAPDKSGLPSDRFSAERTGGSVSTLTIQRTQQEDSAVYLCASSPWGGGETQYFGPGTRLLVL.

This clonotype was recorded a few times. The chain uses TRBV4-3 and TRBJ2-3; perhaps D is TRBD1 or TRBD2 (5 bases each). Germline lookup yields CDR1 LGHNA and CDR2 YSLEER. The germline V and J ends were trimmed by 1 base and 3 bases, with 14 bases remaining between them. This CDR3 has 16 amino acids. CDR3 sequence (DNA): TGCGCCAGCAGCCAAGCGAGAGTTGGGGGTACAGATACGCAGTATTTT. Amino acid sequence: CASSQARVGGTDTQYF.

This clonotype was seen many times. The chain links TRBV5-4 to TRBJ2-5; D perhaps matches TRBD2 (6 bases). Trimming removed 2 bases at V and 5 bases at J, with 13 bases between. Germline assignment: CDR1 SGHNT and CDR2 YYREEE (reference sequence). This CDR3 contains 14 residues. CDR3 coding DNA: TGTGCCAGCAGCTTTCGGGGGACCAGGGAGACCCAGTACTTC. Protein product: CASSFRGTRETQYF.

The gene calls are TRBV4-1 and TRBJ2-6; a possible D gene is TRBD1 (6 bases). The germline V and J ends were trimmed by 0 bases and 4 bases, with 16 bases remaining between them. CDR1 is MGHRA and CDR2 is YSYEKL in the germline V gene. The CDR3 consists of 18 residues. CDR3 residues: CASSQETGSEYGANVLTF. The DNA for the CDR3 is TGCGCCAGCAGCCAAGAAACAGGGAGCGAGTACGGGGCCAACGTCCTGACTTTC.

Details on this clonotype: An end of the junction differs from the germline gene, which may be a read error. The J gene is TRBJ2-3, the V gene TRBV7-9; possible D gene TRBD1, 5 bases. The CDR3 consists of 14 residues. CDR1 is SEHNR, CDR2 FQNEAQ, per germline (reference sequence). CDR3 DNA: TGTGCCAGCAGCTTTACAGGTTACACAGATACGCAGTCTTTT. It encodes CASSFTGYTDTQSF.

This clonotype was counted many times. The V and J genes are TRBV6-2 or TRBV6-3 and TRBJ2-1; possibly TRBD2 for D (6 bases). CDR3 length: 15 amino acids. Germline V lookup: CDR1 MNHEY, CDR2 SVGEGT. Trimming removed 6 bases from V and 8 bases from J, with 20 bases in between. In nucleotides, the CDR3 is TGTGCCAGCAGCTTGAATCCCGACTGGGGGGATGAGCAGTTCTTC. Its protein is CASSLNPDWGDEQFF.

The CDR3 sequence is CAISGGVEAFF. The CDR3 DNA follows: TGTGCCATCAGTGGAGGAGTTGAAGCTTTCTTT. This sequence joins TRBV10-3 and TRBJ1-1; no definite D call. Germline V lookup: CDR1 ENHRY, CDR2 SYGVKD. The CDR3 consists of 11 residues. V was shortened by 4 bases and J by 7 bases, with 7 bases between the two germline ends.

This clonotype was detected a few times. This chain links TRBV15 with TRBJ2-3; the match to TRBD2 covers 11 bases. The CDR3 is 15 residues long. With 6 bases clipped from V and 4 bases from J, the junction kept 6 bases outside the gene matches. Germline assignment: CDR1 LNHNV and CDR2 YYDKDF (reference sequence). The CDR3 bases are TGTGCCACCAGTCTGACTAGCGGGGTGCCAGATACGCAGTATTTT. It codes for CATSLTSGVPDTQYF.

The chain has TRBV5-4 and TRBJ2-5; 7 bases are a match to TRBD2. The CDR3 runs 15 residues. Trimming at V came to 4 bases and at J to 5 bases, leaving 11 bases not matched to a gene. Germline V gene sequence: CDR1 SGHNT, CDR2 YYREEE (reference sequence). The CDR3 here is CASSTPVAGVETQYF. CDR3 sequence (DNA): TGTGCCAGCAGCACCCCGGTGGCGGGGGTTGAGACCCAGTACTTC.

This clonotype was picked up a small number of times. The J gene is TRBJ2-3, the V gene TRBV12-3 or TRBV12-4; 9 bases agree with TRBD1. The CDR3 consists of 15 residues. V shed 6 bases, J shed 4 bases, and the junction held 8 bases outside the gene matches. The CDR3 region is CASRIQGAYADTQYF. The DNA of the CDR3 is TGTGCCAGCAGGATACAGGGGGCCTACGCAGATACGCAGTATTTT.

This clonotype was found a few times. The CDR3 protein is CASSYPQELTQYF. As DNA, the CDR3 is TGTGCCAGCAGTTACCCACAGGAACTTACGCAGTATTTT. This chain connects TRBV6-2 or TRBV6-3 to TRBJ2-3, with a tentative D call TRBD1 (5 bases). V gave up 2 bases and J gave up 8 bases, with 11 bases separating them. This CDR3 is built from 13 residues. Germline loops: CDR1 MNHEY, CDR2 SVGEGT.

This clonotype was counted a few times. V gene TRBV29-1 combines with J gene TRBJ1-2; no reliable D call. The CDR3 loop spans 12 amino acids. Germline V gene data show CDR1 as SQVTM and CDR2 as ANQGSEA. V was cut by 3 bases and J by 6 bases, with 11 bases left in between. The CDR3 DNA follows: TGCAGCGTTGAGGCCTTCCCCCATGGCTACACCTTC. It specifies CSVEAFPHGYTF.

The chain couples TRBV7-8 to TRBJ2-1; 7 nucleotides agree with TRBD2. The CDR3 has 16 amino acids. CDR1 is SGHVS and CDR2 is FQNEAQ in the germline V gene. The trim removed 1 base at V and 1 base at J, leaving 4 bases unmatched. The CDR3 sequence: CASSLVLRGSYNEQFF. As DNA, the CDR3 is TGTGCCAGCAGCTTAGTTTTGCGGGGGTCCTACAATGAGCAGTTCTTC.

V is TRBV7-9 and J is TRBJ2-3; D unclear. V lost 5 bases and J 5 bases, leaving 17 bases between the germline ends. CDR3 length equals 15 residues. Germline CDR1 and CDR2: SEHNR and FQNEAQ (reference sequence). The chain's CDR3 is CASSPLGHREDTQYF. The CDR3, as DNA: TGTGCCAGCAGCCCATTAGGCCACAGAGAAGATACGCAGTATTTT.

The rearrangement joins TRBV4-3 to TRBJ2-3; D is perhaps TRBD2 (5 bases). Germline lookup yields CDR1 LGHNA and CDR2 YSLEER. The CDR3 is 16 residues long. V was shortened by 2 bases and J by 6 bases, with 18 bases between the two germline ends. The chain's CDR3 is CASSQTLGGLQDTQYF. Written as DNA, the CDR3 is TGCGCCAGCAGCCAAACACTGGGCGGGCTCCAGGATACGCAGTATTTT.

A few counts support this clonotype. J is TRBJ2-2 and V is TRBV5-1, with D possibly being TRBD1 (6 bases). Looked up from germline, CDR1 is SGHRS and CDR2 is YFSETQ. The CDR3 totals 15 residues. Trimming took 6 bases from V and 6 from J, leaving 18 bases between them. CDR3 sequence: CASTTRDNLAGELFF. CDR3 in DNA: TGCGCCAGCACGACCCGGGACAACCTCGCCGGGGAGCTGTTTTTT.

There are a few counts of this clonotype. V usage is TRBV20-1 and J usage is TRBJ2-3; TRBD2 might be the D (5 bases). This CDR3 has 14 amino acids. V was shortened by 5 bases and J by 5 bases, with 17 bases between the two germline ends. The germline V gene encodes CDR1 DFQATT and CDR2 SNEGSKA (reference sequence). For the CDR3, the DNA is TGCAGTGCTCGCCTACAAGGTCGGGGAGATACGCAGTATTTT. This sequence encodes CSARLQGRGDTQYF.

This clonotype has more than one count but fewer than ten. The genes are TRBV7-8 and TRBJ1-1; no clear D. Between the trimmed V and J ends, which lost 4 bases and 0 bases, there was a span of 12 bases. The CDR3 consists of 15 residues. Germline-derived CDR1 and CDR2 are SGHVS and FQNEAQ. DNA for the CDR3: TGTGCCAGCAGCTCCCTAAAGGGAGTGAACACTGAAGCTTTCTTT. Protein: CASSSLKGVNTEAFF.

This clonotype was seen a handful of times. The chain carries TRBV4-1 and TRBJ2-7; TRBD1 might be the D (5 bases). Trimming cost V 3 bases and J 2 bases, with 17 bases left between them. Germline CDR1 MGHRA, CDR2 YSYEKL. The CDR3 is 16 residues long. CDR3 sequence reads: CASSHPVRARTYEQYF. CDR3 in DNA: TGCGCCAGCAGCCACCCAGTCAGGGCAAGGACCTACGAGCAGTACTTC.

This clonotype was counted only a few times. The chain couples TRBV24-1 to TRBJ2-5; no firm D call. V shed 4 bases and J shed 0 bases, with 11 bases lying between them. CDR3 size: 15 residues. Germline values: CDR1 KGHDR, CDR2 SFDVKD. The CDR3 DNA is TGTGCCACCAGTGAAGGCAAATCGTACCAAGAGACCCAGTACTTC. Protein sequence: CATSEGKSYQETQYF.